The clone carrying this T cell receptor beta chain was counted once. The CDR3 contains 16 residues. The germline gives CDR1 KGHSH, CDR2 LQKENI. With 2 bases removed from V and 3 bases from J, the gap between germline ends came to 14 bases. This entry comes from a study of blood T cell repertoires in COVID-19. About the study: Sites across the United States, Italy and Spain contributed samples from acute and convalescent COVID-19.

Here immunoSEQ multiplex PCR was the method, and the copy in TCRdb shows in-frame clones only, minus some. The sample holds about 190,000 clones; approximately 84% are singletons and the top ten take approximately 5%. The source material was peripheral blood. This receptor was obtained from a woman in her sixties or seventies with active or convalescent COVID-19. The gene calls are TRBV18 and TRBJ1-3; D may be TRBD1 (5 bases). The CDR3 region is CASSPGDSFFGNTIYF. In DNA, the CDR3 is TGTGCCAGCTCACCAGGGGACTCCTTCTTTGGAAACACCATATATTTT. Looking up the rest from reference TRBV18 and TRBJ1-3 gives the full variable domain: NAGVMQNPRHLVRRRGQEARLRCSPMKGHSHVYWYRQLPEEGLKFMVYLQKENIIDESGMPKERFSAEFPKEGPSILRIQQVVRGDSAAYFCASSPGDSFFGNTIYFGEGSWLTVV.